The T cell receptor (beta chain) described here comes from a study of preoperative IRX-2 immunotherapy in early breast cancer. The table came from immunoSEQ multiplex PCR; TCRdb's copy has only in-frame clones and leaves some out. This table holds roughly 62,000 clones, less than 95% found once. Trimming took 3 bases from V and 2 from J, leaving 14 bases between them. Germline V gives CDR1 LNHNV, CDR2 YYDKDF (reference sequence). This CDR3 comprises 15 residues. Sample treatment: preoperative locoregional IRX-2 cytokine immunotherapy. Preoperative locoregional IRX-2 cytokine immunotherapy was tested in the phase Ib source study.

This TCR came from a human donor with breast cancer. This sample was taken from a patient treated with IRX-2 immunotherapy. The V call is TRBV15, the J call TRBJ2-7, with D perhaps matching TRBD1 or TRBD2 (5 bases each). For the CDR3, the DNA is TGTGCCACCAGCAGGGCAGTGGGACGTGCCTACGAGCAGTACTTC. As protein: CATSRAVGRAYEQYF.